Listed below are T cell receptor beta chains from one sample, sequenced in a study of blood T cell repertoires in COVID-19. Produced via immunoSEQ multiplex PCR; TCRdb's table is partial and in-frame only. The top ten clones hold roughly 6.8% of a sample with around 370,000 clones, nearly 90% of them seen once. The sequencing sample was made of peripheral blood. Receptors were obtained from a man aged 18 to 29 with active or convalescent COVID-19. CDR3s include the opening cysteine and the closing phenylalanine or tryptophan. A D gene is named only where the DNA matches it firmly. Clone size appears in some rows only: once, few, many, or a class for an expanded clone.

D	V	J	size	DNA	CDR3
NA	TRBV19	TRBJ1-1	NA	TGTGCCAGTAGTACCCCCGGGGGGAACACTGAAGCTTTCTTT	CASSTPGGNTEAFF
TRBD1	TRBV13	TRBJ2-5	NA	TGTGCCAGCAGCGCGGGACAGGGGGCGGGAGAGACCCAGTACTTC	CASSAGQGAGETQYF
NA	TRBV2	TRBJ2-2	once	TGTGCCAGCATTAGAAGGGGCACGAACACCGGGGAGCTGTTTTTT	CASIRRGTNTGELFF
TRBD2	TRBV28	TRBJ2-7	NA	TGTGCCAGCAGTCTTGGGACTAGCGGGATCCCCTACGAGCAGTACTTC	CASSLGTSGIPYEQYF
NA	TRBV7-9	TRBJ1-4	NA	TGTGCCAGCTTACGATCCGGGACACACCCCGAAAAACTGTTTTTT	CASLRSGTHPEKLFF
TRBD1	TRBV27	TRBJ1-6	NA	TGTGCCAGCAGTTTACGGAGGACAGGGGGCAATTCACCCCTCCACTTT	CASSLRRTGGNSPLHF
TRBD1	TRBV28	TRBJ2-7	NA	TGTGCCAGCAGAGACCAGGACAGGAGCTCCTACGAGCAGTACTTC	CASRDQDRSSYEQYF
TRBD2	TRBV6-6	TRBJ2-3	NA	TGTGCCAGCAGTCCGCCGGCGGGGGGGCTTGATACGCAGTATTTT	CASSPPAGGLDTQYF
NA	TRBV7-8	TRBJ1-1	NA	TGTGCCAGCAGCCCATTGTCTGGTAATCAGGCTGAAGCTTTCTTT	CASSPLSGNQAEAFF
NA	TRBV12-3/TRBV12-4	TRBJ2-1	NA	TGTGCCAGCAGTTTAGAGTTGGGCGGGGAGCAGTTCTTC	CASSLELGGEQFF
NA	TRBV4-2	TRBJ2-7	few	TGTGCCAGCAGCCAAAGGGGCGGGGAAGCCTACGAGCAGTACTTC	CASSQRGGEAYEQYF
NA	TRBV7-8	TRBJ2-7	NA	TGTGCCAGCAGCTTAGATGGGCTCACCTACGAGCAGTACTTC	CASSLDGLTYEQYF
NA	TRBV12-3/TRBV12-4	TRBJ2-3	NA	TGTGCCAGCGCCTCTCGGACAGATACGCAGTATTTT	CASASRTDTQYF
NA	TRBV19	TRBJ1-1	NA	TGTGCCAGCAGGGACACGGAGAACACTGAAGCTTTCTTT	CASRDTENTEAFF
TRBD2	TRBV7-3	TRBJ2-7	NA	TGTGCCAGCAGCCAAGGGACTAGCGGATACGAGCAGTACTTC	CASSQGTSGYEQYF
TRBD1	TRBV27	TRBJ2-7	NA	TGTGCCAGCAGCTCGGGACAGTTCGCCTACGAGCAGTACTTC	CASSSGQFAYEQYF
TRBD1	TRBV5-1	TRBJ2-7	NA	TGCGCCAGCAGCTGGGGACAGGGAGGGGAGCAGTACTTC	CASSWGQGGEQYF
NA	TRBV15	TRBJ1-4	NA	TGTGCCACCAGCAGAGCGGCAGGCAGGGATGAAAAACTGTTTTTT	CATSRAAGRDEKLFF
NA	TRBV4-2	TRBJ1-2	NA	TGTGCCAGCAGCCAAGACGGAGGAAACCGGGATGGCTACACCTTC	CASSQDGGNRDGYTF
NA	TRBV24-1	TRBJ2-1	NA	TGTGCCACCAGTGACCCCGGGACACTTGGTGAGCAGTTCTTC	CATSDPGTLGEQFF
TRBD2	TRBV4-3	TRBJ2-2	NA	TGCGCCAGCAGCCAAGATGACGGGGGGGCCACCGGGGAGCTGTTTTTT	CASSQDDGGATGELFF
NA	TRBV7-2	TRBJ1-5	few	TGTGCCAGCAGCCCCGCGGGGAGGCCAGGTCAGCCCCAGCATTTT	CASSPAGRPGQPQHF
TRBD1	TRBV7-2	TRBJ1-6	few	TGTGCCAGCAGCGTATTGGGACAGGATAATTCACCCCTCCACTTT	CASSVLGQDNSPLHF
NA	TRBV7-3	TRBJ2-1	NA	TGTGCCAGCAGCTTATTGCCAGCCTACAATGAGCAGTTCTTC	CASSLLPAYNEQFF
NA	TRBV19	TRBJ2-6	NA	TGTGCCAGTAAAGACTCTGGGGCCAACGTGCTGACTTTC	CASKDSGANVLTF
NA	TRBV12-3/TRBV12-4	TRBJ1-3	NA	TGTGCCAGCACCCCCCTCTCTGGAAACACCATATATTTT	CASTPLSGNTIYF
NA	TRBV27	TRBJ1-5	NA	TGTGCCAGCAGTTGGGGGGGTAGCAATCAGCCCCAGCATTTT	CASSWGGSNQPQHF
TRBD1	TRBV11-1	TRBJ2-5	NA	TGTGCCAGCAGCACGGACAGGGCCGTTCAAGAGACCCAGTACTTC	CASSTDRAVQETQYF
NA	TRBV7-2	TRBJ2-3	few	TGTGCCAGCAGCCCAGAGGGAAAAGGCACAGATACGCAGTATTTT	CASSPEGKGTDTQYF
NA	TRBV6-2/TRBV6-3	TRBJ1-4	NA	TGTGCCAGCAGTTACGAGGGGACAAGAAATGAAAAACTGTTTTTT	CASSYEGTRNEKLFF
NA	TRBV19	TRBJ2-2	few	TGTGCCAGTAGTAGCTCTTTACGGGGGGCGCGGTATTTTCCGAACACCGGGGAGCTGTTTTTT	CASSSSLRGARYFPNTGELFF
NA	TRBV10-2	TRBJ2-7	NA	TGCGCCAGCAGTGATTTTGGCGGAACCTACGAGCAGTACTTC	CASSDFGGTYEQYF
TRBD2	TRBV11-1	TRBJ2-7	NA	TGTGCCAGCAGAGCGGGGGCCACCTCCTACGAGCAGTACTTC	CASRAGATSYEQYF
TRBD1	TRBV29-1	TRBJ1-4	NA	TGCAGCGCCCGGACAGGAGACGAAAAACTGTTTTTT	CSARTGDEKLFF
TRBD1	TRBV27	TRBJ2-1	NA	TGTGCCAGCAGCAGGGGGAGCTCCTACAATGAGCAGTTCTTC	CASSRGSSYNEQFF
NA	TRBV3-1/TRBV3-2	TRBJ2-5	NA	TGTGCCAGCAGCCAAGCGCGGAGCCAAGAGACCCAGTACTTC	CASSQARSQETQYF
NA	TRBV18	TRBJ2-1	NA	TGTGCCAGCTCACCTAGCAATGAGCAGTTCTTC	CASSPSNEQFF
NA	TRBV4-2	TRBJ1-4	NA	TGTGCCAGCAGCCAAGAACAAATCAGGCTTGCAACTAATGAAAAACTGTTTTTT	CASSQEQIRLATNEKLFF
NA	TRBV28	TRBJ2-3	NA	TGTGCCAGCAGCTCAAAGCGGGCTCGGGCCACAGATACGCAGTATTTT	CASSSKRARATDTQYF
TRBD1	TRBV28	TRBJ1-2	NA	TGTGCCTGCAAGGGACAGGGGGTCCTATATGGCTACACCTTC	CACKGQGVLYGYTF
NA	TRBV28	TRBJ1-2	NA	TGTGCCAGCAGTTTAGCAGATAACTATGGCTACACCTTC	CASSLADNYGYTF
TRBD1	TRBV28	TRBJ2-1	NA	TGTGCCAGCAGTAACCAAAGGGGACAGGGAAATTACAATGAGCAGTTCTTC	CASSNQRGQGNYNEQFF
NA	TRBV29-1	TRBJ1-1	NA	TGCAGCGTTGAATCCCCCTACAGGGAGAACACTGAAGCTTTCTTT	CSVESPYRENTEAFF
NA	TRBV18	TRBJ1-1	NA	TGTGCCAGCTCACCAGCTGTTGGACAAATGAACACTGAAGCTTTCTTT	CASSPAVGQMNTEAFF